The 28 T cell receptor beta chains below all came from one sample that was sequenced in a study of cytomegalovirus exposure and HLA in healthy donors. The PCR used 60 Vbeta and 13 Jbeta primers. Libraries were prepared by immunoSEQ multiplex PCR; TCRdb keeps only in-frame clonotypes and omits some of them. The sample records 95,000 to 110,000 clones, roughly 70% being singletons. The specimen was PBMCs. These receptors were collected from a woman aged 40 to 50 in good health and CMV-seropositive.

Only a few counts were recorded for this clone. V gene TRBV4-3 combines with J gene TRBJ1-2; possible D gene TRBD1, 6 bases. V was shortened by 1 base and J by 0 bases, with 6 bases between the two germline ends. Germline V gene data show CDR1 as LGHNA and CDR2 as YSLEER. The CDR3 sequence is 14 residues long. For the CDR3, the DNA is TGCGCCAGCAGCCAAGGGACAGCTAACTATGGCTACACCTTC. It translates to CASSQGTANYGYTF.

The chain recombines TRBV4-1 with TRBJ2-3; perhaps TRBD1 as D (6 bases). CDR1 and CDR2 from the germline V gene are MGHRA and YSYEKL. The V gene lost 0 bases and the J gene lost 4 bases, with 14 bases spanning the gap. The length of the CDR3 is 16 residues. As DNA, the CDR3 is TGCGCCAGCAGCCAAGAGGGCAGGGGTTCTCCAGATACGCAGTATTTT. Its translation: CASSQEGRGSPDTQYF.

The rearrangement links TRBV5-1 to TRBJ2-2, with D uncertain. Germline assignment: CDR1 SGHRS and CDR2 YFSETQ. The CDR3 is made up of 15 amino acids. V was trimmed by 1 base and J by 0 bases, leaving 7 bases between them. Written as DNA, the CDR3 is TGCGCCAGCAGCTTGTCGACTGCGAACACCGGGGAGCTGTTTTTT. Translation: CASSLSTANTGELFF. Variable domain in full (rest from reference TRBV5-1 and TRBJ2-2): KAGVTQTPRYLIKTRGQQVTLSCSPISGHRSVSWYQQTPGQGLQFLFEYFSETQRNKGNFPGRFSGRQFSNSRSEMNVSTLELGDSALYLCASSLSTANTGELFFGEGSRLTVL.

This clone occurred a few times. The rearrangement uses TRBV9 and TRBJ2-3; TRBD2 aligns across 7 bases. CDR3 length equals 15 residues. J was trimmed by 7 bases and V by 0 bases; bases with no gene match: 8. Germline CDR1 and CDR2: SGDLS and YYNGEE. The CDR3 protein is CASSVEGLAVNTQYF. The DNA for the CDR3 is TGTGCCAGCAGCGTAGAGGGGCTAGCGGTCAATACGCAGTATTTT.

The chain has TRBV7-2 and TRBJ1-6; D unclear. V lost 0 bases and J lost 5, with 5 bases in between. The CDR3 has 14 amino acids. CDR1 and CDR2 (germline): SGHTA, FQGNSA. The CDR3, as DNA: TGTGCCAGCAGCTTAGCTCGGGATAATTCACCCCTCCACTTT. This translates into CASSLARDNSPLHF.

This clone was seen only once. Other nucleotide sequences in the sample specify the same CDR3. The CDR3 region has the DNA TGTGCCAGCAGTTACTCGCCTAAAAGCTCTGGAAACACCATATATTTT. Protein product: CASSYSPKSSGNTIYF. This sequence joins TRBV6-5 and TRBJ1-3; no clear D gene. The V end was cut by 0 bases, the J end by 0 bases, with 9 bases between. This CDR3 is built from 16 residues. The germline V gene has CDR1 MNHEY and CDR2 SVGAGI.

This clone was detected a few times. This sequence joins TRBV4-2 and TRBJ2-7; a weak D match, TRBD2 (7 bases). The V end was cut by 5 bases, the J end by 2 bases, with 16 bases between. Germline CDR1 LGHNA, CDR2 YNFKEQ. This CDR3 is built from 15 residues. The chain's CDR3 is CASSAAPGGPYEQYF. The DNA for the CDR3 is TGTGCCAGCAGCGCGGCCCCCGGGGGGCCCTACGAGCAGTACTTC.

The V call is TRBV13, the J call TRBJ1-1, with D possibly TRBD1 on 6 matching bases. This CDR3 comprises 11 residues. From germline, CDR1 is PRHDT and CDR2 FYEKMQ (reference sequence). V lost 5 bases to trimming and J lost 8 bases, with 9 bases between them. The CDR3 sequence: CASSPGAEAFF. The DNA for the CDR3 is TGTGCCAGCAGCCCAGGGGCAGAAGCTTTCTTT. The variable domain in full, with the rest retrieved from reference TRBV13 and TRBJ1-1, is AAGVIQSPRHLIKEKRETATLKCYPIPRHDTVYWYQQGPGQDPQFLISFYEKMQSDKGSIPDRFSAQQFSDYHSELNMSSLELGDSALYFCASSPGAEAFFGQGTRLTVV.

On this clone itself: A far bigger clonotype differs at one base, so this is likely a read error. The chain recombines TRBV4-1 with TRBJ2-3; D may be TRBD1 (5 bases). Per the germline V gene, CDR1 is MGHRA and CDR2 is YSYEKL. Trimming shortened V by 4 bases and J by 6 bases, and 17 bases separated the two germline ends. There are 15 residues in the CDR3. Here the CDR3 DNA reads TGCGCCAGCAGCCCCGAGCGACAGCCCAGGGATACGCAGTATTTT. The encoded protein is CASSPERQPRDTQYF.

This clone was observed a handful of times. The chain recombines TRBV2 with TRBJ1-3; D ambiguous. This CDR3 is 15 amino acids long. Trimming took 4 bases from V and 4 from J, leaving 14 bases between them. CDR1 is SNHLY and CDR2 is FYNNEI in the germline V gene. DNA for the CDR3: TGTGCCAGCAGTGTAAATCGGGTTTACGGAAACACCATATATTTT. Translating it yields CASSVNRVYGNTIYF.

This chain uses TRBV2 with TRBJ1-2; perhaps TRBD1 as D (6 bases). V was pared by 5 bases and J by 8 bases, with 12 bases between. Germline values: CDR1 SNHLY, CDR2 FYNNEI. The CDR3 has 12 amino acids. The CDR3 here is CASSSRTVGYTF. The CDR3 coding sequence is TGTGCCAGCAGTTCCCGGACAGTCGGCTACACCTTC.

The chain joins TRBV6-6 to TRBJ1-2; weak D call: TRBD1 (5 bases). From germline, CDR1 is MNHNY and CDR2 SVGAGI (reference sequence). V lost 7 bases to trimming and J lost 4 bases, with 16 bases between them. This CDR3 contains 14 residues. The CDR3 coding sequence is TGTGCCAGCAATCCCACAACAGGCTCCTATGGCTACACCTTC. Its protein is CASNPTTGSYGYTF.

This chain uses TRBV9 with TRBJ1-1; TRBD1 agrees at 7 bases. The germline V gene has CDR1 SGDLS and CDR2 YYNGEE. The CDR3 runs to 12 residues. The J segment lost 10 bases and the V segment lost 3 bases, leaving 6 bases of the junction unmatched. CDR3 in amino acids: CASSAEQGRAFF. The CDR3, as DNA: TGTGCCAGCAGCGCGGAACAGGGGCGAGCTTTCTTT.

V usage is TRBV5-1 and J usage is TRBJ1-3; no clear D. CDR1 and CDR2 from the germline V gene are SGHRS and YFSETQ. There are 17 residues in the CDR3. With 0 bases removed from V and 5 bases from J, the gap between germline ends came to 18 bases. The CDR3 sequence is CASSLESVAGGRNTIYF. In nucleotides, the CDR3 is TGCGCCAGCAGCTTGGAATCCGTGGCAGGTGGTCGAAACACCATATATTTT.

This rearrangement joins TRBV2 to TRBJ1-1; 9 bases map to TRBD1. Per the germline V gene, CDR1 is SNHLY and CDR2 is FYNNEI. Germline trimming cut 6 bases from V and 6 bases from J; bases unmatched to any gene: 8. The CDR3 length is 14 residues. The CDR3, as DNA: TGTGCCAGCAGCGGACAGGGGTTGAATCCTGAAGCTTTCTTT. It encodes CASSGQGLNPEAFF.

This clone appeared a few times. The V and J genes are TRBV2 and TRBJ2-4; 8 nucleotides match TRBD1. With V trimmed by 7 bases and J by 8 bases, 7 bases remained unmatched. The CDR3 runs 13 residues. Germline V gene lookup returns CDR1 SNHLY and CDR2 FYNNEI. This chain's CDR3 is CASTLLDRDIQYF. As DNA, the CDR3 is TGTGCCAGCACCCTATTGGACAGGGACATTCAGTACTTC.

The chain links TRBV7-2 to TRBJ1-1, with D tentatively TRBD1 (5 bases). Trimming took off 2 bases at V and 7 bases at J, with 14 bases between the two ends. Germline V gives CDR1 SGHTA, CDR2 FQGNSA. The CDR3 spans 14 residues. CDR3 bases: TGTGCCAGCAGCTTACATTCAGGGTTGGGTGAAGCTTTCTTT. Its translation is CASSLHSGLGEAFF. Full variable domain (missing parts from reference TRBV7-2 and TRBJ1-1): GAGVSQSPSNKVTEKGKDVELRCDPISGHTALYWYRQSLGQGLEFLIYFQGNSAPDKSGLPSDRFSAERTGGSVSTLTIQRTQQEDSAVYLCASSLHSGLGEAFFGQGTRLTVV.

The chain recombines TRBV5-1 with TRBJ1-2; TRBD1 agrees at 8 bases. The CDR3 contains 13 residues. J lost 6 bases, V lost 6 bases, and 7 bases had no gene match. CDR1 is SGHRS, CDR2 YFSETQ, per germline. The CDR3 DNA reads as TGCGCCAGCAATCCAGGACAGGGTGATGGCTACACCTTC. The encoded protein is CASNPGQGDGYTF.

This clone occurred a few times. The chain couples TRBV6-1 to TRBJ1-2; 7 bases match TRBD1. Losses at the gene ends were 4 bases for V and 2 bases for J; bases not matched to a gene: 13. This CDR3 spans 17 amino acids. Per germline, CDR1 MNHNS and CDR2 SASEGT. The CDR3 coding sequence is TGTGCCAGCAGTGCGTACGACTCCGGACAGGCCAACTATGGCTACACCTTC. It encodes CASSAYDSGQANYGYTF.

The rearrangement uses TRBV30 and TRBJ1-1; 7 nucleotides agree with TRBD1. Losses at the gene ends were 1 base for V and 8 bases for J; bases not matched to a gene: 7. The CDR3 totals 13 residues. Germline V gene lookup returns CDR1 GTSNPN and CDR2 SVGIG (reference sequence). This chain's CDR3 is CAWSGGGALEAFF. The CDR3 nucleotides read TGTGCCTGGAGTGGAGGGGGCGCATTGGAAGCTTTCTTT.

Turning to this clone: Sequence at one end of the junction differs from germline and may be a read error. Distinct nucleotide sequences in the sample also encode this CDR3. Here the CDR3 reads CASSEDFDYGYTF. In DNA form, the CDR3 reads TGTGCTAGCAGTGAAGACTTCGACTATGGCTACACCTTC. The rearrangement uses TRBV2 and TRBJ1-2; D gene uncertain. The CDR3 contains 13 residues. Germline V CDR1 and CDR2: SNHLY, FYNNEI.

V gene TRBV11-3 combines with J gene TRBJ1-1; D is undetermined. Looked up from germline, CDR1 is SGHNT and CDR2 is YENEEA. V lost 2 bases and J 3 bases, leaving 7 bases between the germline ends. The CDR3 totals 13 residues. As DNA, the CDR3 is TGTGCCAGCAGCTTATCACACGACACTGAAGCTTTCTTT. It codes for CASSLSHDTEAFF.

The rearrangement uses TRBV5-6 and TRBJ1-5, with a weak D call TRBD1 (5 bases). Germline V gives CDR1 SGHDT, CDR2 YYEEEE. V dropped 4 bases and J dropped 3 bases, with 17 bases sitting between them. The CDR3 loop spans 16 amino acids. Here the CDR3 DNA reads TGTGCCAGCAGCCCCTGGCGTCAGGGTTACAATCAGCCCCAGCATTTT. Amino acid sequence: CASSPWRQGYNQPQHF. The whole variable domain, remainder taken from reference TRBV5-6 and TRBJ1-5, is DAGVTQSPTHLIKTRGQQVTLRCSPKSGHDTVSWYQQALGQGPQFIFQYYEEEERQRGNFPDRFSGHQFPNYSSELNVNALLLGDSALYLCASSPWRQGYNQPQHFGDGTRLSIL.

This rearrangement joins TRBV7-6 to TRBJ2-7; D remains ambiguous. With 1 base removed from V and 3 bases from J, the gap between germline ends came to 10 bases. Germline values: CDR1 SGHVS, CDR2 FNYEAQ. The length of the CDR3 is 14 residues. CDR3 coding DNA: TGTGCCAGCAGCTTAGGTGGTTTCGGCTACGAGCAGTACTTC. Its protein product is CASSLGGFGYEQYF.

The J gene is TRBJ1-2, the V gene TRBV5-1, with D possibly matching TRBD1 (5 bases). V lost 0 bases and J lost 2, with 8 bases in between. The length of the CDR3 is 14 residues. Germline V gives CDR1 SGHRS, CDR2 YFSETQ. DNA of the CDR3: TGCGCCAGCAGCTTGGATCCAGGGAACTATGGCTACACCTTC. Translated, it gives CASSLDPGNYGYTF.

This chain joins TRBV19 and TRBJ1-5, with D perhaps TRBD1 (6 bases). This CDR3 has 14 residues. The germline CDR1 and CDR2 sequences are LNHDA and SQIVND (reference sequence). Trimming shortened V by 3 bases and J by 7 bases, and 13 bases separated the two germline ends. The CDR3 DNA is TGTGCCAGTAGTATCAACAGGGAAGGACAGCCCCAGCATTTT. Translated: CASSINREGQPQHF.

This clone was seen a few times. V gene TRBV18 combines with J gene TRBJ1-2, with 9 bases that match TRBD1. The CDR3 consists of 13 residues. J gave up 12 bases and V 3 bases, and 8 bases lay outside the gene matches. The germline V gene has CDR1 KGHSH and CDR2 LQKENI. The CDR3 DNA reads TGTGCCAGCTCACCGGGACAGGGAAAGGACGACACCTTC. Translating gives CASSPGQGKDDTF.

The V and J genes are TRBV5-8 and TRBJ1-5; D gene unclear. CDR3 length equals 15 residues. CDR1 and CDR2 (germline): SGHTS, YDEGEE. Trimming left V 0 bases short and J 3 bases short, with 10 bases between. The CDR3 loop is CASSLGRTFNQPQHF. The CDR3 DNA is TGTGCCAGCAGCTTGGGGCGGACTTTCAATCAGCCCCAGCATTTT.